This T cell receptor (beta chain) was sequenced during a study of T cell repertoires in cytomegalovirus infection. Using its own MiXCR run on the reads, TCRdb lists one record per CDR3 protein. The sample has some 920,000 distinct CDR3 sequences; 31% are singletons. This CDR3 is 13 amino acids long. Germline CDR1 and CDR2: MNHEY and SMNVEV (reference sequence). This clonotype was seen just once. Antigen: not known. Relative to the germline gene, one junction end is altered; a read error may explain this. The sample here was cultured CD8+ T cells from PBMCs, taken from culture after CMV antigen stimulation. The chain carries TRBV27 and TRBJ1-2; D unclear. The TCR sequence derives from a human donor in good health (CMV status not recorded). Some clones in this sample may be carry-over from other donors' samples. DNA for the CDR3: TGTGCCAGCAAAACGGGTACTAACTATGGCTGCACCTTC. Translating it yields CASKTGTNYGCTF.